This TCR beta chain is from a study of cytotoxic CD8 clonotypes in ibrutinib-treated CLL. The ends lost 3 bases at V and 3 bases at J; junction bases unmatched: 2. Germline values: CDR1 SGHNT, CDR2 YYREEE (reference sequence). The CDR3 runs to 15 residues. General study points: Higher clonality was seen at ibrutinib response and a return toward baseline at progression. Public clonotypes, found uncommonly, either contracted or stayed stable on treatment. Investigators sampled sustained-remission and progressing patients at differing times.

On this clone itself: Its specificity is unknown.

Clones were read by immunoSEQ multiplex PCR, and TCRdb kept only the in-frame ones, dropping some. The sample gives some 130,000 clones, 80% to 90% of which show up once; roughly 2% is in the top ten. The V gene is TRBV5-4, the J gene TRBJ2-3; 12 bases line up with TRBD2. The specimen comprised PBMCs, sampled after 24 months of ibrutinib treatment. The TCR comes from a human donor with chronic lymphocytic leukemia. CDR3 nucleotide sequence: TGTGCCAGCAGCTCCCTAGCGGGGGGGACAGATACGCAGTATTTT. It encodes CASSSLAGGTDTQYF.